The 19 T cell receptor beta chains below come from one sample, sequenced in a study of beta chain features in type 1 diabetes. Sequencing targeted expressed TCRB transcripts, as all isolated RNA had been reverse transcribed. The table came from immunoSEQ multiplex PCR; TCRdb's copy has only in-frame clones and leaves some out. In the table there are roughly 380,000 clones, 15% to 20% of which are singletons. Material for sequencing was naive CD4+ T cells from blood. The receptors stem from a young woman in good health.

This clone has only a few counts. The CDR3 loop is CASSEASGRYEQYF. The CDR3 DNA reads TGTGCCAGTAGTGAGGCTAGCGGGAGATACGAGCAGTACTTC. The chain combines TRBV19 with TRBJ2-7, with 10 bases aligning to TRBD2. V shed 5 bases and J 4 bases; nucleotides not matched to a gene: 5. Germline CDR1 and CDR2: LNHDA and SQIVND (reference sequence). The CDR3 runs to 14 residues.

The rearrangement uses TRBV30 and TRBJ1-2, with D tentatively TRBD1 (5 bases). The CDR3 is 15 amino acids. The germline gives CDR1 GTSNPN, CDR2 SVGIG (reference sequence). V dropped 0 bases and J dropped 1 base, with 12 bases sitting between them. The CDR3 nucleotides read TGTGCCTGGAGTGTACAGTCAGGGAATAACTATGGCTACACCTTC. Translated: CAWSVQSGNNYGYTF.

This chain uses TRBV5-4 with TRBJ2-7, with 7 bases identical to TRBD1. Germline V gives CDR1 SGHNT, CDR2 YYREEE (reference sequence). The V and J ends lost 6 bases and 5 bases, in that order; junction bases with no gene match: 14. The CDR3 extends over 15 amino acids. This chain's CDR3 is CASTPDMAQGDEQYF. As DNA, the CDR3 is TGTGCCAGCACCCCGGACATGGCCCAGGGGGACGAGCAGTACTTC.

The rearrangement uses TRBV30 and TRBJ1-3; TRBD1 is a possible D gene (6 bases). The CDR3 has 16 residues. CDR1 is GTSNPN and CDR2 is SVGIG in the germline V gene (reference sequence). V shed 4 bases and J shed 1 base, with 17 bases lying between them. In DNA form, the CDR3 reads TGTGCCTGGACCCCACAGGGATACTCTTCTGGAAACACCATATATTTT. Residues: CAWTPQGYSSGNTIYF.

This clone showed up just a few times. The rearrangement joins TRBV30 to TRBJ1-1; D ambiguous. Trimming took 4 bases from V and 6 from J, leaving 15 bases between them. The CDR3 runs to 13 residues. Germline values: CDR1 GTSNPN, CDR2 SVGIG (reference sequence). CDR3 nucleotide sequence: TGTGCCTGGACCACTCAAGGTCGGGCTGAAGCTTTCTTT. Its translation is CAWTTQGRAEAFF.

The chain is built from TRBV5-1 and TRBJ2-5, with 9 bases lining up with TRBD2. The CDR3 is 13 residues long. V shed 4 bases and J 5 bases; nucleotides not matched to a gene: 3. In germline, CDR1 is SGHRS, CDR2 YFSETQ. For the CDR3, the DNA is TGCGCCAGCAGCCCGGCGGGGGGGGAGACCCAGTACTTC. This translates into CASSPAGGETQYF. The whole variable domain, remainder taken from reference TRBV5-1 and TRBJ2-5, is KAGVTQTPRYLIKTRGQQVTLSCSPISGHRSVSWYQQTPGQGLQFLFEYFSETQRNKGNFPGRFSGRQFSNSRSEMNVSTLELGDSALYLCASSPAGGETQYFGPGTRLLVL.

This chain links TRBV9 with TRBJ2-1, with D perhaps matching TRBD2 (7 bases). Trimming left V 0 bases short and J 0 bases short, with 16 bases between. CDR3 size: 18 residues. Looked up from germline, CDR1 is SGDLS and CDR2 is YYNGEE. Here the CDR3 reads CASSVGLRGPSSYNEQFF. For the CDR3, the DNA is TGTGCCAGCAGCGTAGGGTTGCGGGGGCCGAGCTCCTACAATGAGCAGTTCTTC.

V and J are TRBV5-4 and TRBJ2-7, with TRBD2 as a possible D gene (5 bases). Germline values: CDR1 SGHNT, CDR2 YYREEE (reference sequence). The CDR3 sequence is 12 residues long. V lost 0 bases to trimming and J lost 7 bases, with 8 bases between them. CDR3 amino acids: CASSLAGREQYF. CDR3 DNA sequence: TGTGCCAGCAGCTTGGCGGGAAGGGAGCAGTACTTC.

J is TRBJ2-7 and V is TRBV19; 7 positions agree with TRBD1. The CDR3 is made up of 16 amino acids. Losses at the gene ends were 5 bases for V and 3 bases for J; bases not matched to a gene: 13. In germline, CDR1 is LNHDA, CDR2 SQIVND (reference sequence). The DNA of the CDR3 is TGTGCCAGTAGTCCCTCGGGACAGAATTCGATCTACGAGCAGTACTTC. Translating gives CASSPSGQNSIYEQYF.

The chain carries TRBV5-1 and TRBJ1-5; TRBD1 matches 9 bases. The germline V gene encodes CDR1 SGHRS and CDR2 YFSETQ. The junction had 5 bases not matched to a gene; V was cut back by 1 base and J by 3 bases. The CDR3 runs to 16 residues. The CDR3 coding sequence is TGCGCCAGCAGCTTGTCCGGGACAGGGAACAATCAGCCCCAGCATTTT. This gives the protein CASSLSGTGNNQPQHF.

The chain uses TRBV30 and TRBJ1-1; TRBD1 matches at 12 bases. The V gene end was trimmed by 2 bases and the J gene end by 9 bases; junction bases not matched to a gene: 4. This CDR3 has 13 amino acids. Germline-derived CDR1 and CDR2 are GTSNPN and SVGIG (reference sequence). CDR3 nucleotides: TGTGCCTGGAGTCCCGGGACAGGGGGCCAAGCTTTCTTT. Residues: CAWSPGTGGQAFF.

The chain is built from TRBV18 and TRBJ1-3; D may be TRBD1 (6 bases). Germline V lookup: CDR1 KGHSH, CDR2 LQKENI. The CDR3 is 14 amino acids. The V end was cut by 3 bases, the J end by 7 bases, with 13 bases between. In DNA form, the CDR3 reads TGTGCCAGCTCACCGGCACAGGGACGGAACACCATATATTTT. It yields the protein CASSPAQGRNTIYF.

This clone has a handful of counts. This chain connects TRBV11-1 to TRBJ2-5, with TRBD1 identical over 8 bases. CDR1 is SGHAT, CDR2 FQDESV, per germline (reference sequence). V lost 4 bases to trimming and J lost 5 bases; unmatched junction nucleotides: 6. The CDR3 length is 14 residues. In DNA, the CDR3 is TGTGCCAGCAGCTCCGGACAGGGAAGGGAGACCCAGTACTTC. Its protein product is CASSSGQGRETQYF.

For the CDR3, the DNA is TGTGCCAGTAGTATTTCGACACCAGCAGATACGCAGTATTTT. Translated: CASSISTPADTQYF. The chain carries TRBV19 and TRBJ2-3, with D unresolved. This CDR3 region has 14 residues. V was pared by 3 bases and J by 4 bases, with 11 bases between. Germline CDR1 LNHDA, CDR2 SQIVND (reference sequence).

The J gene is TRBJ2-1, the V gene TRBV4-1; tentative D call: TRBD2 (5 bases). This CDR3 region has 16 residues. Germline V lookup: CDR1 MGHRA, CDR2 YSYEKL. The ends were cut back, 1 base at V and 2 bases at J, with 12 bases in the middle. CDR3 nucleotide sequence: TGCGCCAGCAGCCAAGTTTCGGGGTGGGCCTACAATGAGCAGTTCTTC. Amino acids: CASSQVSGWAYNEQFF.

The CDR3 loop reads CASSPQGGTDTQYF. As DNA, the CDR3 is TGTGCCAGCAGCCCCCAAGGGGGCACAGATACGCAGTATTTT. The rearrangement joins TRBV13 to TRBJ2-3; D might be TRBD1 (5 bases). Germline CDR1 and CDR2: PRHDT and FYEKMQ (reference sequence). With 5 bases removed from V and 1 base from J, the gap between germline ends came to 10 bases. This CDR3 spans 14 amino acids.

This sequence joins TRBV9 and TRBJ2-3; D is perhaps TRBD1 or TRBD2 (5 bases each). CDR1 and CDR2 from the germline V gene are SGDLS and YYNGEE. This CDR3 contains 14 residues. The V end lost 4 bases, the J end lost 5 bases, and 14 bases lay between the germline ends. The CDR3 DNA is TGTGCCAGCAGCATAGAGGGGCTAGTAGATACGCAGTATTTT. Its translation: CASSIEGLVDTQYF. The full variable domain, with the rest looked up from reference TRBV9 and TRBJ2-3, is DSGVTQTPKHLITATGQRVTLRCSPRSGDLSVYWYQQSLDQGLQFLIQYYNGEERAKGNILERFSAQQFPDLHSELNLSSLELGDSALYFCASSIEGLVDTQYFGPGTRLTVL.

This clone has only a few counts. The chain uses TRBV9 and TRBJ2-3; D is uncertain. CDR1 is SGDLS, CDR2 YYNGEE, per germline. The CDR3 is 16 amino acids. The ends were cut back, 0 bases at V and 0 bases at J, with 11 bases in the middle. The CDR3 region is CASSVEYGGSTDTQYF. CDR3 nucleotides: TGTGCCAGCAGCGTAGAGTACGGCGGTAGCACAGATACGCAGTATTTT.

In its sample, this clone was seen a few times. The chain links TRBV15 to TRBJ2-7; D not certain. Germline CDR1 is LNHNV and CDR2 is YYDKDF (reference sequence). The CDR3 length is 11 residues. The V gene lost 0 bases and the J gene lost 5 bases, with 2 bases spanning the gap. The CDR3 DNA is TGTGCCACCAGCAGAGATAACGAGCAGTACTTC. Translating gives CATSRDNEQYF.